This TCR beta chain was retrieved from a study of CD8+CD57+ T cells in acquired aplastic anemia. Background on the study: The study obtained an average of around 3.1 ug of DNA from sorted CD4+ and CD8+ cells. Notes on the study in general: Patients showed no significant difference from controls in CD8+ Simpson's diversity.

Genomic DNA, serving as template, underwent TCR beta VDJ and CDR3 profiling. Each CDR3 protein gets one entry after TCRdb re-called the reads with MiXCR. The table records a few hundred thousand distinct CDR3 sequences, under 55% of them present only once. Per germline, CDR1 DFQATT and CDR2 SNEGSKA (reference sequence). CDR3 size: 15 residues. The trim removed 3 bases at V and 6 bases at J, leaving 11 bases unmatched. In patients chosen for sequencing, flow cytometry had shown CD8+CD57+ cell expansion. As for this clonotype: What it binds is not known.

This clonotype was obtained from a human donor with aplastic anemia. Specimen: sorted CD4+, CD8+, or CD8+CD57+ T cells (not recorded which) from PBMCs. This chain joins TRBV20-1 and TRBJ1-1, with 9 bases fitting TRBD1. The CDR3 region is CSASSPGQGWSEAFF. DNA of the CDR3: TGCAGTGCTAGTTCTCCGGGACAGGGTTGGTCTGAAGCTTTCTTT.